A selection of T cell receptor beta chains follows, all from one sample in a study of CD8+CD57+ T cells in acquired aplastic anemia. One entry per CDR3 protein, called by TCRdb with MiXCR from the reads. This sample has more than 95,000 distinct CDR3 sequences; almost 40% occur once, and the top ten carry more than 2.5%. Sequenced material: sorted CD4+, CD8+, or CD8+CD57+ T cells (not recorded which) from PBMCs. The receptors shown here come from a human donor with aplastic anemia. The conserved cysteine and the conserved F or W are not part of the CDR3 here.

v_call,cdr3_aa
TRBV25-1,ASSSGPGDEQY
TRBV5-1,ASSGTLIANGYT
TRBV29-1,SVDTGGNQPQH
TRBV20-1,SARDPGLAGASGPRNEQF
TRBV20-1,SANGELF
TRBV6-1,ASSPPVGRGADTQY
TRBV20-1,SARDRLAGYSYEQY
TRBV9,ASSEDRVYNEQF
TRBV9,ASSVAGGENYGCT
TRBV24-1,ATSDWGTGGDEQF
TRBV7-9,ASSLEFSDTQY
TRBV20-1,SAIEGAGLTYEQY
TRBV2,ASRRAGGSETQY
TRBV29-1,SVVRGRDEQF
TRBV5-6,ASSLGRANSPLH
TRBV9,ASSVDPAGTYEQY
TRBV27,ASRDSPFSTDTQY
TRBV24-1,ATSDYN
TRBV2,ASSLTRTGGSEQY
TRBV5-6,ASQRDRGPGYT